These T cell receptor beta chains were read from a single sample in a study of low-dose radiotherapy and immunotherapy resistance in tumors. TCRdb recomputed calls from the reads with MiXCR, one row per CDR3 protein. The table includes approximately 84,000 distinct CDR3 sequences, about 17% detected once. Sequencing was performed on PBMCs, taken after low-dose radiotherapy plus immunotherapy. Every receptor here comes from a male donor with prostate cancer. The CDR3 runs from the conserved cysteine through the conserved F or W. Fields, in order: CDR3 DNA, CDR3 protein, D gene, J gene, V gene, clone size. D genes are given only for firm matches. Only part of the rows carry a size: once, few, many, or a class if the clone is expanded.

TGTGCCAGCAGCCTAGAGCCTAGCGGCTCATACGAGCAGTACTTC CASSLEPSGSYEQYF TRBD2 TRBJ2-7 TRBV28 many
TGTGCCAGCACCCTAGGGCCCGGGCAGGGCACTGAAGCTTTCTTT CASTLGPGQGTEAFF . TRBJ1-1 TRBV12-3/TRBV12-4 many
TGTGCCAGCAGCCAAGTTTGGAACACCGGGGAGCTGTTTTTT CASSQVWNTGELFF . TRBJ2-2 TRBV3-1 few
TGTGCCAGCAGTTCGACAGGTAAAGCTTCGGACGAGCAGTACTTC CASSSTGKASDEQYF . TRBJ2-7 TRBV28 many
TGTGCCATCAGTGTGACTGCATACAATGAGCAGTTCTTC CAISVTAYNEQFF . TRBJ2-1 TRBV10-3 many
TGCGCCAGCAGCTATCGACTAGCGGGGGACGATGAGCAGTTCTTC CASSYRLAGDDEQFF TRBD2 TRBJ2-1 TRBV5-1 .
TGTGCCATCAGTGAGACGGGGGGGGAGACCCAGTACTTC CAISETGGETQYF TRBD2 TRBJ2-5 TRBV10-3 many
TGTGCCACCTCGTCAAACGGGGCCAACGTCCTGACTTTC CATSSNGANVLTF . TRBJ2-6 TRBV12-3/TRBV12-4 many
TGCAGCGGACATAAGTACAATGAGCAGTTCTTC CSGHKYNEQFF . TRBJ2-1 TRBV29-1 many
TGTGCCACCCGAGGATCCCAGGGAACGCACACTGAAGCTTTCTTT CATRGSQGTHTEAFF . TRBJ1-1 TRBV27 few
TGTGCCAGCAGTGATTACAGTAGGGAGCTGTTTTTT CASSDYSRELFF . TRBJ2-2 TRBV2 many
TGTGCCAGCAGTTTAGATGGAGCTAGCAATCAGCCCCAGCATTTT CASSLDGASNQPQHF . TRBJ1-5 TRBV28 many
TGTGCCAGCAGCTTACCCGGACTAAAATACAATGAGCAGTTCTTC CASSLPGLKYNEQFF . TRBJ2-1 TRBV7-9 many
TGTGCCAGCAGCCTCAACCCGATGGCCGAAGGAAATGAAAAACTGTTTTTT CASSLNPMAEGNEKLFF . TRBJ1-4 TRBV7-9 many
TGTGCCAGCAGTGACTGGGGAAATGAGCAGTTCTTC CASSDWGNEQFF . TRBJ2-1 TRBV2 .
TGTGCCACCTCCCGCCCAGGTGACAATGAGCAGTTCTTC CATSRPGDNEQFF . TRBJ2-1 TRBV24-1 many
TGTGCCAGCAGTTTAACTGGGGCCAACGTCCTGACTTTC CASSLTGANVLTF . TRBJ2-6 TRBV28 many
TGTGCCAGCAGCTCCGTAACGGGGGTTAGCTCCTACAATGAGCAGTTCTTC CASSSVTGVSSYNEQFF . TRBJ2-1 TRBV7-9 .
TGTGCCAGCAGTTACGGAAGTAAGAACACTGAAGCTTTCTTT CASSYGSKNTEAFF . TRBJ1-1 TRBV6-6 many
TGTGCCAGCAGTGACACTAGCGGGAGCTACGATACGCAGTATTTT CASSDTSGSYDTQYF TRBD2 TRBJ2-3 TRBV2 few
TGTGCCAGCAGAAGGGTAGTGAGCAATCAGCCCCAGCATTTT CASRRVVSNQPQHF . TRBJ1-5 TRBV28 many
TGTGCCTGGAGCCTGGGACAGGGGCTAACCTACGAGCAGTACTTC CAWSLGQGLTYEQYF TRBD1 TRBJ2-7 TRBV30 .
TGCAGTGCTAGGCCTCTCGCCCGGTCCGGGGAGCTGTTTTTT CSARPLARSGELFF . TRBJ2-2 TRBV20-1 many
TGCAGTGCCGCGGCCGGGAGCTCCTACGAGCAGTACTTC CSAAAGSSYEQYF . TRBJ2-7 TRBV20-1 many
TGTGCCAGCAGCTTCAGGGAGCTGGGGAACACTGAAGCTTTCTTT CASSFRELGNTEAFF . TRBJ1-1 TRBV7-8 many
TGTGCCAGCAGTTTTATCTGGCCGAGTTCAGATACGCAGTATTTT CASSFIWPSSDTQYF . TRBJ2-3 TRBV28 many
TGTGCCAGCAGTCCAACCGTTGGGGCCAGGGAGAATCAGCCCCAGCATTTT CASSPTVGARENQPQHF . TRBJ1-5 TRBV12-3/TRBV12-4 many
TGTGCCAGTAGTAAACTACGGACCGTAACCTACAATGAGCAGTTCTTC CASSKLRTVTYNEQFF . TRBJ2-1 TRBV19 many
TGTGCCAGCAGTGCACTAGTGGAGACCCAGTACTTC CASSALVETQYF . TRBJ2-5 TRBV27 many
TGTGCCAGCAGATCCGGGACAGGGGGCAATGAGCAGTTCTTC CASRSGTGGNEQFF TRBD1 TRBJ2-1 TRBV6-1 few
TGTGCCAGCAGCCCTAATCCCAGGGAAAACATTCAGTACTTC CASSPNPRENIQYF . TRBJ2-4 TRBV7-2 many
TGTGCCAGCCGGGGTGCCGGCAATGAAGCTTTCTTT CASRGAGNEAFF . TRBJ1-1 TRBV7-2 .
TGTGCCAGCAGCGTAGACGGGAGCCGGACAGATACGCAGTATTTT CASSVDGSRTDTQYF . TRBJ2-3 TRBV9 many
TGTGCCAGCAGTACCACAGGGGCAGATACGCAGTATTTT CASSTTGADTQYF TRBD1 TRBJ2-3 TRBV7-2 many
TGTACCAGCAGCCCGATACTAGATTACAATGAGCAGTTATTC CTSSPILDYNEQLF . TRBJ2-1 TRBV4-2 .
TGTGCCAGCAGTACGACCGGACAGGGGGGATATGGCTACACCTTC CASSTTGQGGYGYTF TRBD1 TRBJ1-2 TRBV28 .
TGTGCCATCAGTGAGATCGGGGGTGAGCAGTTCTTC CAISEIGGEQFF . TRBJ2-1 TRBV10-3 many
TGTGCCAGCAGTAACACCAGGGATCCCCAAGAGACCCAGTACTTC CASSNTRDPQETQYF . TRBJ2-5 TRBV28 many
TGTGCCAGCAGCCGACGCCGGGATGAGCAGTTCTTC CASSRRRDEQFF . TRBJ2-1 TRBV7-9 .
TGTGCCAGCGCGTCCGTAGCGGGAGGTTACGAGCAGTACTTC CASASVAGGYEQYF TRBD2 TRBJ2-7 TRBV3-1 .
TGTGCCAGCAGCCCGGGACTAGCTTCGAATGAGCAGTTCTTC CASSPGLASNEQFF TRBD2 TRBJ2-1 TRBV7-3 many
. CASSISGGSNTGELFFF . TRBJ2-2 TRBV19 .
TGCGCCAGCAGCTTGGAGGGGTCCCAGCAGTACTTC CASSLEGSQQYF . TRBJ2-7 TRBV5-1 many
TGTGCCAGTAGTACGGGACCGAATAGCAATCAGCCCCAGCATTTT CASSTGPNSNQPQHF . TRBJ1-5 TRBV19 many
TGTGCCAGCAGCCCAGAAGCGGGATCCCCCTACGAGCAGTACTTC CASSPEAGSPYEQYF TRBD2 TRBJ2-7 TRBV7-2 many
TGTGCCAGCAGCCCCCGAGTAGCGGGAGGGCCGGTCACCGGGGAGCTGTTTTTT CASSPRVAGGPVTGELFF TRBD2 TRBJ2-2 TRBV9 .
TGTGCCAGCAGCCTGAGGACGGGAGGAGTGGAGACCCAGTACTTC CASSLRTGGVETQYF TRBD2 TRBJ2-5 TRBV13 many
TGTGCCAGTAGTATAGACGTGTTAGCGAACACTGAAGCTTTCTTT CASSIDVLANTEAFF . TRBJ1-1 TRBV19 many
TGTGCCAGCAGCTCGGACGGAAACTCCTACGAGCAGTACTTC CASSSDGNSYEQYF . TRBJ2-7 TRBV7-2 many
TGTGCCAGCAGTTTTGGAGGGGGTATCCAGCCCCAGCATTTT CASSFGGGIQPQHF . TRBJ1-5 TRBV28 many